This T cell receptor (beta chain) was obtained from a study of T cells after yellow fever vaccination. The sample holds a few counts of this clonotype. J lost 7 bases, V lost 3 bases, and 9 bases had no gene match. The CDR3 covers 15 residues. Germline CDR1 is LNHDA and CDR2 is SQIVND (reference sequence). TCRdb processed the 5' RACE reads anew with MiXCR; each CDR3 protein has one entry. This table has around 100,000 distinct CDR3 sequences, roughly 8.4% appearing once. The TCR sequence derives from a young man who received the YFV17D yellow fever vaccine. The chain carries TRBV19 and TRBJ2-1; 7 nucleotides agree with TRBD2. The sample in question was CD8+ T cells sorted from PBMCs, obtained 45 days after the yellow fever booster vaccination. Here the CDR3 DNA reads TGTGCCAGTAGTATTTCAGGGACTAACCCTAATGAGCAGTTCTTC. This sequence encodes CASSISGTNPNEQFF.